The clone carrying this T cell receptor (beta chain) was seen a handful of times. The data belong to a study of T cells after yellow fever vaccination. TCRdb recomputed calls from the 5' RACE reads with MiXCR, one row per CDR3 protein. This sample carries some 560,000 distinct CDR3 sequences, about 19% of them seen once, and the ten largest clones take approximately 14%. Per germline, CDR1 SGHVS and CDR2 FQNEAQ. This CDR3 comprises 14 residues. Germline trimming cut 5 bases from V and 2 bases from J; bases unmatched to any gene: 6. The clonotype originates from a man aged 30 to 39 who received the YFV17D yellow fever vaccine. This specimen was PBMCs, taken 15 days after the yellow fever booster vaccination. The chain joins TRBV7-8 to TRBJ2-7; 7 bases map to TRBD1. In DNA, the CDR3 is TGTGCCAGCAGCGCGGACAGGCCGCCCTACGAGCAGTACTTC. Its translation is CASSADRPPYEQYF.